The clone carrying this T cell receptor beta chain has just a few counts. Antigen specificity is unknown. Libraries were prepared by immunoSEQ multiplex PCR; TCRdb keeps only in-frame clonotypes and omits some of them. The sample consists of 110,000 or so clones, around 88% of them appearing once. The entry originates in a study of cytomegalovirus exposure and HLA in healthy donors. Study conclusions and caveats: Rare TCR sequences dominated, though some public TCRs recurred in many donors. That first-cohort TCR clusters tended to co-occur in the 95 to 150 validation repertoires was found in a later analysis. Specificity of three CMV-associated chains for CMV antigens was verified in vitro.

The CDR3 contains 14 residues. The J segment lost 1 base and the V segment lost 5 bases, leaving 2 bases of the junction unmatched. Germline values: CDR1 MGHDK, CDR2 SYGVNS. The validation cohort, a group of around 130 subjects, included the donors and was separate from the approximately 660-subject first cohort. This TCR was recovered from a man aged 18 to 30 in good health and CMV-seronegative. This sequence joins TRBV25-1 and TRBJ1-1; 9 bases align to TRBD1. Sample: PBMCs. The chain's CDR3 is CASSRTGENTEAFF. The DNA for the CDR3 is TGTGCCAGCAGTCGGACAGGGGAGAACACTGAAGCTTTCTTT.